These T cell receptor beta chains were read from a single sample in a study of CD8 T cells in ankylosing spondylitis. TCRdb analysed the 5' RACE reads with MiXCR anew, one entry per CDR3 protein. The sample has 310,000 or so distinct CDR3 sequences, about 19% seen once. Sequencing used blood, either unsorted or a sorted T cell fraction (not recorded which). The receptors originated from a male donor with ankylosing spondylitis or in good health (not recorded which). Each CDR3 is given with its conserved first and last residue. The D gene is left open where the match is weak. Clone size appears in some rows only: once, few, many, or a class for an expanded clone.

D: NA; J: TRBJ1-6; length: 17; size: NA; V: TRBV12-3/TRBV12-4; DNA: TGTGCCAGCAGTTTGTCCCCAGGGCTTGCTCCCAATTCACCCCTCCACTTT; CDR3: CASSLSPGLAPNSPLHF
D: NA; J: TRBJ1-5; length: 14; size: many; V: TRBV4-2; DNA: TGTGCCAGCAGCCCAGGACACTCCAATCAGCCCCAGCATTTT; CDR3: CASSPGHSNQPQHF
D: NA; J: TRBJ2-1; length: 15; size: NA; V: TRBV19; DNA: TGTGCCAGTAGGCTAGGGAGCAGCTCCTACAATGAGCAGTTCTTC; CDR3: CASRLGSSSYNEQFF
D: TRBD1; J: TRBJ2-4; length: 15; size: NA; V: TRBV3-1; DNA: TGTGCCAGCAGGCCCGGGACAGGGATTTGGGACATTCAGTACTTC; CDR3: CASRPGTGIWDIQYF
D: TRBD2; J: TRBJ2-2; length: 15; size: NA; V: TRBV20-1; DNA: TGCAGTGCTAGTCAGACTAGCGGGGCCACCGGGGAGCTGTTTTTT; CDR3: CSASQTSGATGELFF
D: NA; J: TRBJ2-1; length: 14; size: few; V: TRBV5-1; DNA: TGCGCCAGCAGCTTGGGTAGGCTAGCAGACGAGCAGTTCTTC; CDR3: CASSLGRLADEQFF
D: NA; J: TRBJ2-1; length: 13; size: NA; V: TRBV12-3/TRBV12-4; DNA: TGTGCCAGCACCCCCCCAGCGGGCAATGAGCAGTTCTTC; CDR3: CASTPPAGNEQFF
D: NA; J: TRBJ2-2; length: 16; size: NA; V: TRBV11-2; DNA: TGTGCCAGCAGCCCCAACCCTCACGGGGCCTCCGGGGAGCTGTTTTTT; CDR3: CASSPNPHGASGELFF
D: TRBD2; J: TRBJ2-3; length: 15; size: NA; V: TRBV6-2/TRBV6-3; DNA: TGTGCCAGCAGGCCAGCGGGGGAAATCACAGATACGCAGTATTTT; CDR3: CASRPAGEITDTQYF
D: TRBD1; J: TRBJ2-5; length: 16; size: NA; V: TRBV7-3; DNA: TGTGCCAGCAGCCCAAACCTGACAGGGGGTCAAGAGACCCAGTACTTC; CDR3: CASSPNLTGGQETQYF
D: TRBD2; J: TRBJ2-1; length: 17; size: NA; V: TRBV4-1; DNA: TGCGCCAGCAGCCTTCATGCCGGACTAGCGGGAAACAATGAGCAGTTCTTC; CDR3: CASSLHAGLAGNNEQFF
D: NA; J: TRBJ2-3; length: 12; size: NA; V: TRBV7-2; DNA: TGTGCCAGCAGCTTCCTAGCAGATACGCAGTATTTT; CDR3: CASSFLADTQYF
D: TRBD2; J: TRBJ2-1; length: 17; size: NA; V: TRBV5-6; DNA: TGTGCCAGCAGCTCCTTCCGGACTAGCGGAGCCTACAATGAGCAGTTCTTC; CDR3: CASSSFRTSGAYNEQFF
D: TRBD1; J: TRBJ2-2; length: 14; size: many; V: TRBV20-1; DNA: TGCAGTGCTTCTGACAGGGGCTACACCGGGGAGCTGTTTTTT; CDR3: CSASDRGYTGELFF
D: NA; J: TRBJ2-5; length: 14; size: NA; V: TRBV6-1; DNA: TGTGCCAGCAGCGCAGAGGGGATTCCAGAGACCCAGTACTTC; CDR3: CASSAEGIPETQYF
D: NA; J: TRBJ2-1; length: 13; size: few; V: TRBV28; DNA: TGTGCCAGCAGTCCCGGGGAGTTCCTTGAGCAGTTCTTC; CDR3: CASSPGEFLEQFF
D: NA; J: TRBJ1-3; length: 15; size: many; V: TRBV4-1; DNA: TGCGCCAGCAGCCAAGACGGGACCTCTGGAAACACCATATATTTT; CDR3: CASSQDGTSGNTIYF
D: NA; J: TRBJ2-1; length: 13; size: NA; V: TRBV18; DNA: TGTGCCAGCTCACCAAAAGGAGGGCTTGAGCAGTTCTTC; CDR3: CASSPKGGLEQFF
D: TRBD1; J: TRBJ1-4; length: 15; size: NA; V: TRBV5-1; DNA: TGCGCCAGCAGCGCTCAGGGGGCGCGCGATGAAAAACTGTTTTTT; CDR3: CASSAQGARDEKLFF
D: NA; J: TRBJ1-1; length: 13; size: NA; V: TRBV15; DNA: TGTGCCACCAGCAGAGATAGGGACACTGAAGCTTTCTTT; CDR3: CATSRDRDTEAFF
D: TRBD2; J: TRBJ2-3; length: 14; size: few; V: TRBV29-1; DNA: TGCAGCGCCGGTGGGACTAGTCAGGCAGATACGCAGTATTTT; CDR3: CSAGGTSQADTQYF
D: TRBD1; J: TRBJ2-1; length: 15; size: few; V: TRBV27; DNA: TGTGCCAGCAGACCCGGGACAGGGGCATTCAATGAGCAGTTCTTC; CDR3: CASRPGTGAFNEQFF
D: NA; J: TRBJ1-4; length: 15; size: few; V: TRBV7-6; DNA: TGTGCCAGCAGCTCCGCCGCGGAGGTCAATGAAAAACTGTTTTTT; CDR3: CASSSAAEVNEKLFF
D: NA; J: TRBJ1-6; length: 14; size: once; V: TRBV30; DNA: TGTGCCTGGAGGGCCCTAGGGGTTGATTCACCCCTCCACTTT; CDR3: CAWRALGVDSPLHF
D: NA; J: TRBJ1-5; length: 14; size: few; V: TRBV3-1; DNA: TGTGCCAGCAGCCAAGAATGGAGCAATCAGCCCCAGCATTTT; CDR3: CASSQEWSNQPQHF
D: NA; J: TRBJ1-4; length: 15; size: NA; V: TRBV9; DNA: TGTGCCAGCAGCGTATTTGGGGGACCAAATGAAAAACTGTTTTTT; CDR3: CASSVFGGPNEKLFF
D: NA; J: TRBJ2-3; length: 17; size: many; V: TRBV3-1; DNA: TGTGCCAGCAGCGGATGGGACGGACTATCGACCACAGATACGCAGTATTTT; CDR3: CASSGWDGLSTTDTQYF
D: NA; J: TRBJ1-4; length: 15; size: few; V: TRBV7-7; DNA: TGTGCTAGCAGCTTATCAGATAGATCTAATGAAAAACTGTTTTTT; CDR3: CASSLSDRSNEKLFF
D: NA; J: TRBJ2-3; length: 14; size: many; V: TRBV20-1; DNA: TGCAGTGCTAGAGCACCGACCGGCACAGATACGCAGTATTTT; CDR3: CSARAPTGTDTQYF
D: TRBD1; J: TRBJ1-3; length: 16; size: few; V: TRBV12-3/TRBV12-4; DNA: TGTGCCAGCAGGGGGACAGTTGGGAAGGCTGGAAACACCATATATTTT; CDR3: CASRGTVGKAGNTIYF
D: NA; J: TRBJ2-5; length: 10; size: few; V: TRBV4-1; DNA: TGCGTAGGACAGCAAGAGACCCAGTACTTC; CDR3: CVGQQETQYF
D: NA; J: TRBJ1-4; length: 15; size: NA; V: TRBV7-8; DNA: TGTGCCAGCAGCTCTGGACAGACAACTAATGAAAAACTGTTTTTT; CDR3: CASSSGQTTNEKLFF
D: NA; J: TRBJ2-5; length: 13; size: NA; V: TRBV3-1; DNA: TGTGCCAGCAGGTATAACAGGGAAGAGACCCAGTACTTC; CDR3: CASRYNREETQYF
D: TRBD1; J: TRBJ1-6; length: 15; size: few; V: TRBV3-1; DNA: TGTGCCAGCAGCCAGGAGACAGGGCCGACTTCACCCCTCCACTTT; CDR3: CASSQETGPTSPLHF
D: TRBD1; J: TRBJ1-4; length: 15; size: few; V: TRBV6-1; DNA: TGTGCCAGCAGGGATCGGGACAGGGCTCGTGAAAAACTGTTTTTT; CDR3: CASRDRDRAREKLFF
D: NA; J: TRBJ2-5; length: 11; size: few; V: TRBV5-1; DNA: TGCGCCAGCAGCTTGGGGATGGTCCAGTACTTC; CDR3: CASSLGMVQYF
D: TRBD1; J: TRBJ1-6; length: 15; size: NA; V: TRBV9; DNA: TGTGCCAGCAGCCCCTCCGGACAGGAATATTCACCCCTCCACTTT; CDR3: CASSPSGQEYSPLHF
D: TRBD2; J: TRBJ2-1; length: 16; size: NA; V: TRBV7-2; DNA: TGTGCCAGCAGCTTAGCATCCTCAGCGGGGTTTGATGAGCAGTTCTTC; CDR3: CASSLASSAGFDEQFF
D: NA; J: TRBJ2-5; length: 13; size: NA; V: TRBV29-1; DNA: TGCAGCGTTGGGCCCAGGGATGGGGAGACCCAGTACTTC; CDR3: CSVGPRDGETQYF
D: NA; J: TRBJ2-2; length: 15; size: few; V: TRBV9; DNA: TGTGCCAGCAGCGGAAAGACAGGTCGCACCGGGGAGCTGTTTTTT; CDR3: CASSGKTGRTGELFF
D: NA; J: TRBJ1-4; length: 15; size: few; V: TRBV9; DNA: TGTGCCAGCAGCCCGTTCGGGGGCCCTAATGAAAAACTGTTTTTT; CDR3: CASSPFGGPNEKLFF